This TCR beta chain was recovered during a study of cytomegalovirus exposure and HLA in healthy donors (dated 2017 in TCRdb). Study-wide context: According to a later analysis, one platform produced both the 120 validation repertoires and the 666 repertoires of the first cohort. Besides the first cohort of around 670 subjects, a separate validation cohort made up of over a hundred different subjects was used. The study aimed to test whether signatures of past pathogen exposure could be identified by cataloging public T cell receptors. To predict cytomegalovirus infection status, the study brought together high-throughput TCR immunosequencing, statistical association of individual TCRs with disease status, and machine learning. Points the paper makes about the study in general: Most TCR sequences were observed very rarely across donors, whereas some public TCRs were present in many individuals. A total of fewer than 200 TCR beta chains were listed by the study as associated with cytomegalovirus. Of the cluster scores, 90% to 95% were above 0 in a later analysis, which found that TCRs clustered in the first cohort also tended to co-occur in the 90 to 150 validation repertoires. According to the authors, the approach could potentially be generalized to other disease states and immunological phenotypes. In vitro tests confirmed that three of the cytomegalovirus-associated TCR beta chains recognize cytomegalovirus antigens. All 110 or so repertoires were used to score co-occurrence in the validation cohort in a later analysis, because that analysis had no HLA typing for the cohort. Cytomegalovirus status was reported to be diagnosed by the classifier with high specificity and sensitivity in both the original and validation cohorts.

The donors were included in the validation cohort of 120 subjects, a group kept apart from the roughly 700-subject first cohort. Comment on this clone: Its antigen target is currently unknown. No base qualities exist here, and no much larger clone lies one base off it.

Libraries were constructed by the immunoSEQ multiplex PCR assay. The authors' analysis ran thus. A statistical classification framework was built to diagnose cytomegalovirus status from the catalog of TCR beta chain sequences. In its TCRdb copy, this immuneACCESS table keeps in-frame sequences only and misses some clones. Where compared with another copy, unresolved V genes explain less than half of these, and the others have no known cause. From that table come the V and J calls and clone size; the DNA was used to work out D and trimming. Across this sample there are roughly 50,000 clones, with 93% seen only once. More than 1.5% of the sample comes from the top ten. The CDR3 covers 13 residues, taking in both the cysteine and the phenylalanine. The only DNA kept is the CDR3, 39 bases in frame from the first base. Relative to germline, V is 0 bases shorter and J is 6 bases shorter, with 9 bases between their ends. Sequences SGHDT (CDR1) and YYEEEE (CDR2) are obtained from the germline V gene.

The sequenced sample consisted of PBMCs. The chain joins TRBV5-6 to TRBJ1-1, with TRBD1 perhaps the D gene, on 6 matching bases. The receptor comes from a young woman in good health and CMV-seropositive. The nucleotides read TGTGCCAGCAGCTTGGACAGGGTCGCTGAAGCTTTCTTT. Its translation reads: CASSLDRVAEAFF.